This entry lists 12 T cell receptor beta chains sequenced from one sample in a study of T cell changes during pregnancy in multiple sclerosis. Libraries were prepared by immunoSEQ multiplex PCR; TCRdb keeps only in-frame clonotypes and omits some of them. The table has approximately 40,000 clones, approximately 93% seen once. This sample comprised CD8+ T cells from peripheral blood mononuclear cells, obtained in the third trimester of pregnancy. The source is a female donor with multiple sclerosis, enrolled in a pregnancy study.

The chain has TRBV5-1 and TRBJ1-5, with D possibly being TRBD1 (5 bases). V was clipped by 2 bases and J by 0 bases, with 9 bases between them. Germline V gives CDR1 SGHRS, CDR2 YFSETQ. The CDR3 runs to 15 residues. CDR3 in DNA: TGCGCCAGCAGCTTCGGGGGAGATAGCAATCAGCCCCAGCATTTT. Translation gives CASSFGGDSNQPQHF. Full variable domain (remainder filled in from reference TRBV5-1 and TRBJ1-5): KAGVTQTPRYLIKTRGQQVTLSCSPISGHRSVSWYQQTPGQGLQFLFEYFSETQRNKGNFPGRFSGRQFSNSRSEMNVSTLELGDSALYLCASSFGGDSNQPQHFGDGTRLSIL.

V is TRBV19 and J is TRBJ2-1; a weak D match, TRBD2 (5 bases). Germline V gene lookup returns CDR1 LNHDA and CDR2 SQIVND (reference sequence). The CDR3 length is 15 residues. The V and J ends lost 0 bases and 4 bases respectively, with 10 bases between them. This CDR3 reads CASSIDSEAYNEQFF. The CDR3 DNA reads as TGTGCCAGTAGTATAGATTCGGAGGCTTACAATGAGCAGTTCTTC.

The chain carries TRBV5-1 and TRBJ2-5, with D maybe TRBD2 (6 bases). Between the trimmed V and J ends, which lost 6 bases and 2 bases, there was a span of 8 bases. Germline CDR1 is SGHRS and CDR2 is YFSETQ. The CDR3 extends over 12 amino acids. CDR3 in DNA: TGCGCCAGCACGGGGGTACAAGAGACCCAGTACTTC. Amino acid sequence: CASTGVQETQYF. The variable domain in full, completed from reference TRBV5-1 and TRBJ2-5, reads KAGVTQTPRYLIKTRGQQVTLSCSPISGHRSVSWYQQTPGQGLQFLFEYFSETQRNKGNFPGRFSGRQFSNSRSEMNVSTLELGDSALYLCASTGVQETQYFGPGTRLLVL.

The chain has TRBV6-1 and TRBJ2-7; D perhaps matches TRBD2 (6 bases). The CDR3 is 15 amino acids. From germline, CDR1 is MNHNS and CDR2 SASEGT. V was trimmed by 3 bases and J by 3 bases, leaving 15 bases between them. Here the CDR3 reads CASSELDEGGYEQYF. The CDR3, as DNA: TGTGCCAGCAGTGAGCTGGACGAGGGAGGCTACGAGCAGTACTTC.

This chain joins TRBV9 and TRBJ1-6, with TRBD1 identical over 8 bases. This CDR3 region has 16 residues. Trimming removed 4 bases from V and 4 bases from J; junction bases left unmatched: 7. In germline, CDR1 is SGDLS, CDR2 YYNGEE. CDR3: CASSKTGVEYNSPLHF. DNA for the CDR3: TGTGCCAGCAGCAAGACAGGGGTTGAGTATAATTCACCCCTCCACTTT.

V is TRBV4-1 and J is TRBJ2-7, with D possibly TRBD1 on 6 matching bases. V was clipped by 1 base and J by 3 bases, with 13 bases between them. There are 15 residues in the CDR3. Germline V gene data show CDR1 as MGHRA and CDR2 as YSYEKL. For the CDR3, the DNA is TGCGCCAGCAGCCAAGTCCTAGAACAGGGCTACGAGCAGTACTTC. Its translation: CASSQVLEQGYEQYF.

The gene calls are TRBV5-6 and TRBJ1-5, with D uncertain. This CDR3 spans 14 amino acids. Deletions cut 4 bases from V and 5 bases from J, with 13 bases between. CDR1 is SGHDT, CDR2 YYEEEE, per germline. CDR3 in amino acids: CASSRGRGDQPQHF. The CDR3 DNA reads TGTGCCAGCAGCCGAGGACGGGGAGATCAGCCCCAGCATTTT. Complete variable domain (other parts from reference TRBV5-6 and TRBJ1-5): DAGVTQSPTHLIKTRGQQVTLRCSPKSGHDTVSWYQQALGQGPQFIFQYYEEEERQRGNFPDRFSGHQFPNYSSELNVNALLLGDSALYLCASSRGRGDQPQHFGDGTRLSIL.

This sequence joins TRBV2 and TRBJ1-1; 8 nucleotides line up with TRBD1. The CDR3 is 15 residues long. With V trimmed by 9 bases and J by 3 bases, 12 bases remained unmatched. Germline V CDR1 and CDR2: SNHLY, FYNNEI. CDR3 region: CARGQVRTGYTEAFF. Written as DNA, the CDR3 is TGTGCCAGGGGCCAAGTCCGGACAGGGTACACTGAAGCTTTCTTT.

CDR3 amino acids: CATSKHRVMNTEAFF. In DNA form, the CDR3 reads TGTGCCACCAGCAAACACAGGGTCATGAACACTGAAGCTTTCTTT. The chain combines TRBV15 with TRBJ1-1, with a weak D call TRBD1 (6 bases). Germline CDR1 is LNHNV and CDR2 is YYDKDF (reference sequence). The CDR3 totals 15 residues. Between the trimmed V and J ends, which lost 4 bases and 0 bases, there was a span of 12 bases.

The chain uses TRBV19 and TRBJ2-4, with D possibly being TRBD2 (5 bases). V shed 3 bases and J shed 2 bases, with 8 bases lying between them. Looked up from germline, CDR1 is LNHDA and CDR2 is SQIVND (reference sequence). This CDR3 contains 14 residues. This chain's CDR3 is CASSIGGPKNIQYF. The DNA of the CDR3 is TGTGCCAGTAGTATTGGCGGGCCCAAAAACATTCAGTACTTC.

J is TRBJ2-5 and V is TRBV5-4; possibly TRBD2 for D (6 bases). Germline lookup yields CDR1 SGHNT and CDR2 YYREEE (reference sequence). V lost 3 bases to trimming and J lost 10 bases, with 13 bases between them. CDR3 length: 12 residues. The CDR3 region is CASSSGLQGQYF. The CDR3 DNA reads TGTGCCAGCAGCTCGGGACTGCAGGGCCAGTACTTC.

The chain combines TRBV4-1 with TRBJ1-1, with D uncertain. V dropped 0 bases and J dropped 0 bases, with 11 bases sitting between them. CDR3 length: 16 amino acids. Germline CDR1 and CDR2: MGHRA and YSYEKL. CDR3 protein: CASSQDWMGMNTEAFF. In DNA form, the CDR3 reads TGCGCCAGCAGCCAAGATTGGATGGGCATGAACACTGAAGCTTTCTTT.